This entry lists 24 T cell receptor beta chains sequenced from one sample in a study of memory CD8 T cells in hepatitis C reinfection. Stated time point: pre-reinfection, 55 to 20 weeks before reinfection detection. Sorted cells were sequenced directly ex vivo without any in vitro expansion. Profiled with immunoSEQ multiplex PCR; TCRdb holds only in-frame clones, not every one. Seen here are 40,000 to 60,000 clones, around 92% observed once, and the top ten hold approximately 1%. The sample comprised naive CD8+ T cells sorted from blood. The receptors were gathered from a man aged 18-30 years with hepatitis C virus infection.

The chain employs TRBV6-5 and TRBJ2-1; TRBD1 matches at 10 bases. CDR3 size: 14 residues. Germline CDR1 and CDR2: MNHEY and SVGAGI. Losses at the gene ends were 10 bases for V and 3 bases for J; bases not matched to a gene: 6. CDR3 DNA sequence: TGTGCCACACGACAGGGGGCACGCTACAATGAGCAGTTCTTC. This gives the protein CATRQGARYNEQFF.

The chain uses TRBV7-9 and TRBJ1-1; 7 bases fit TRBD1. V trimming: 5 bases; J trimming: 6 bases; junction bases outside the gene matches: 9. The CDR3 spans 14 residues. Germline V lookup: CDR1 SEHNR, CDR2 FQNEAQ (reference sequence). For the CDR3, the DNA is TGTGCCAGCAGCCCGAGACAGGGTGGCCCTGAAGCTTTCTTT. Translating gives CASSPRQGGPEAFF.

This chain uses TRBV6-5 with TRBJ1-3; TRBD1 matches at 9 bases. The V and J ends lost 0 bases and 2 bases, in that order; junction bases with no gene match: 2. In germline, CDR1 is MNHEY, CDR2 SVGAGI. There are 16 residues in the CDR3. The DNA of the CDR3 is TGTGCCAGCAGTTACTCACAGGGGGCGGCTGGAAACACCATATATTTT. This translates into CASSYSQGAAGNTIYF.

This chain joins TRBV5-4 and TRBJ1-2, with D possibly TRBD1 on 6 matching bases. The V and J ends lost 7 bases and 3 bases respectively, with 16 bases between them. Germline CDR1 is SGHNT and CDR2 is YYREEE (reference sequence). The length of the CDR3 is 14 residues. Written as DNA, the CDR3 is TGTGCCAGCGCCATGGGGGACACATACTATGGCTACACCTTC. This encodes CASAMGDTYYGYTF.

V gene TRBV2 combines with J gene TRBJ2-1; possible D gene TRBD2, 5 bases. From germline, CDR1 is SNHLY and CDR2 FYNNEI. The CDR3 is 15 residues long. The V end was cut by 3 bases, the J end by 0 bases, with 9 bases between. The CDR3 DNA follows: TGTGCCAGCAGTGAGAGGGTCTACTCCTACAATGAGCAGTTCTTC. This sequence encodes CASSERVYSYNEQFF.

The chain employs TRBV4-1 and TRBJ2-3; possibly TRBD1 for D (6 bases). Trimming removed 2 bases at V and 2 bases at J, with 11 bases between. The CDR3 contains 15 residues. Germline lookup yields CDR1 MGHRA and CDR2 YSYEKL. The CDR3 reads CASSQLTGTTDTQYF. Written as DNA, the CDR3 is TGCGCCAGCAGCCAACTTACAGGGACCACAGATACGCAGTATTTT.

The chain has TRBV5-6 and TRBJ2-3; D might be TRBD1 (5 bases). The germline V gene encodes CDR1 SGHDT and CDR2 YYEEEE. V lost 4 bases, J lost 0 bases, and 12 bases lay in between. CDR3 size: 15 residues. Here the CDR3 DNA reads TGTGCCAGCAGCCCAAAATCAGGGAGCACAGATACGCAGTATTTT. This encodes CASSPKSGSTDTQYF.

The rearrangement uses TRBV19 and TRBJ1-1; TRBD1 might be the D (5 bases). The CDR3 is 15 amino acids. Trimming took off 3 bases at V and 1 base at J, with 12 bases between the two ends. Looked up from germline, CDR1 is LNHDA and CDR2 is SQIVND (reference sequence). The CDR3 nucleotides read TGTGCCAGTAGTATCTGGGGCGGCGGGAACACTGAAGCTTTCTTT. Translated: CASSIWGGGNTEAFF.

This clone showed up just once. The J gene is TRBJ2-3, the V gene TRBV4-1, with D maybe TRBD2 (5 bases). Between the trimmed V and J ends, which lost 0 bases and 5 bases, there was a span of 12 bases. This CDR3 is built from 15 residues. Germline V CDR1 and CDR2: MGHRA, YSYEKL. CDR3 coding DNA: TGCGCCAGCAGCCAAGAAGAGGGAAGTGGAGATACGCAGTATTTT. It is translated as CASSQEEGSGDTQYF.

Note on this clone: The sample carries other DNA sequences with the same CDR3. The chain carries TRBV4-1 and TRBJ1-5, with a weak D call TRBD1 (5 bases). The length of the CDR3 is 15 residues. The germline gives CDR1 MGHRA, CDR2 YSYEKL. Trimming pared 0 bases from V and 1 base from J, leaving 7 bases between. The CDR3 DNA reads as TGCGCCAGCAGCCAAGATCAGGGAAGCAATCAGCCCCAGCATTTT. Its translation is CASSQDQGSNQPQHF.

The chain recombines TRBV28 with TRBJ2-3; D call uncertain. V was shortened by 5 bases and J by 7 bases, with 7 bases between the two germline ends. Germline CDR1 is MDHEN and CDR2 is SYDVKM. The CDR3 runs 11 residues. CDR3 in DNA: TGTGCCAGCAGTCTCTCCTATACGCAGTATTTT. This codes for CASSLSYTQYF.

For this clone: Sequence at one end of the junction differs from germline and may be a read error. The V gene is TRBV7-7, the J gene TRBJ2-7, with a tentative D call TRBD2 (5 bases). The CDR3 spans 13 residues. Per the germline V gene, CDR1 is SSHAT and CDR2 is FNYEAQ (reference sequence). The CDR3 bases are TGTGCTAGCAGCTCTATGATAGAGGGCGAGCAGTACTTC. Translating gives CASSSMIEGEQYF.

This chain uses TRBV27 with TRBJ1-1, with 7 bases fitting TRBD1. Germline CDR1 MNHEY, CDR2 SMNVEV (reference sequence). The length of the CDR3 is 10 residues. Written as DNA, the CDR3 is TGTGCTCGAATCAGGACAGGAGCTTTCTTT. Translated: CARIRTGAFF.

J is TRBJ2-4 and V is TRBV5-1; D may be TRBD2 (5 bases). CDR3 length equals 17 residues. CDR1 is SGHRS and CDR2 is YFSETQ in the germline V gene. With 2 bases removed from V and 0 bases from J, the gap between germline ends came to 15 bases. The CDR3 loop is CASSFKEGEGAKNIQYF. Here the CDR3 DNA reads TGCGCCAGCAGCTTTAAAGAGGGTGAAGGAGCCAAAAACATTCAGTACTTC. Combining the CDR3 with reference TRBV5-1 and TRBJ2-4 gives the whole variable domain KAGVTQTPRYLIKTRGQQVTLSCSPISGHRSVSWYQQTPGQGLQFLFEYFSETQRNKGNFPGRFSGRQFSNSRSEMNVSTLELGDSALYLCASSFKEGEGAKNIQYFGAGTRLSVL.

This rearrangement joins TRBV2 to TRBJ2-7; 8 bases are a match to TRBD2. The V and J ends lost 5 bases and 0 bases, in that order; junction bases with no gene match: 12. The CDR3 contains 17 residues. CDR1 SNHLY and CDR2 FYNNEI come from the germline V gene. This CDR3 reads CASSTSGQTTDSYEQYF. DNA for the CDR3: TGTGCCAGCAGTACTAGCGGCCAGACCACGGACTCCTACGAGCAGTACTTC.

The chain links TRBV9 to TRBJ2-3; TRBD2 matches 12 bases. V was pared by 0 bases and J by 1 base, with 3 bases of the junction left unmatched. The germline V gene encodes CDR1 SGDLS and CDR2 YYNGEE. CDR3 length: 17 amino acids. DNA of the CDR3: TGTGCCAGCAGCGTAGCTAGCGGGGGGGTCCGCACAGATACGCAGTATTTT. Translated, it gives CASSVASGGVRTDTQYF.

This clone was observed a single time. CDR3 sequence reads: CASSQGGNSGETQYF. Written as DNA, the CDR3 is TGCGCCAGCAGCCAAGGGGGAAATAGCGGAGAGACCCAGTACTTC. The V call is TRBV4-1, the J call TRBJ2-5, with a tentative D call TRBD2 (6 bases). Germline-derived CDR1 and CDR2 are MGHRA and YSYEKL. The CDR3 sequence is 15 residues long. Deletions cut 1 base from V and 4 bases from J, with 13 bases between.

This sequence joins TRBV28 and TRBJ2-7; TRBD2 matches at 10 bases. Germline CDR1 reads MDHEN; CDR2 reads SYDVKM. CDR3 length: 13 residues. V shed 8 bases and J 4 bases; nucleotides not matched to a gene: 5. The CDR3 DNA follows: TGTGCCAGCGAGAGCGGGAGGGGTTACGAGCAGTACTTC. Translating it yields CASESGRGYEQYF.

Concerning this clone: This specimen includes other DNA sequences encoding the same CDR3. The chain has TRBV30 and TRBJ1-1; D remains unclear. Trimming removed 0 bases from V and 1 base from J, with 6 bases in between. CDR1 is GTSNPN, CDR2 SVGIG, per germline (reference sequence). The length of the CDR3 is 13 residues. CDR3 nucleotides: TGTGCCTGGAGTGTAACAACGAACACTGAAGCTTTCTTT. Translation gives CAWSVTTNTEAFF.

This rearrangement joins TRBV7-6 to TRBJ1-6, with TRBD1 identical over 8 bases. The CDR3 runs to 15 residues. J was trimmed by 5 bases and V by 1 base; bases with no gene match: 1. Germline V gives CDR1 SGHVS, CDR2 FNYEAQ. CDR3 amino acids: CASSLGQGHNSPLHF. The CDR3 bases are TGTGCCAGCAGCTTAGGACAGGGGCATAATTCACCCCTCCACTTT. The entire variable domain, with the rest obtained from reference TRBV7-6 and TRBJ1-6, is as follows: GAGVSQSPRYKVTKRGQDVALRCDPISGHVSLYWYRQALGQGPEFLTYFNYEAQQDKSGLPNDRFSAERPEGSISTLTIQRTEQRDSAMYRCASSLGQGHNSPLHFGNGTRLTVT.

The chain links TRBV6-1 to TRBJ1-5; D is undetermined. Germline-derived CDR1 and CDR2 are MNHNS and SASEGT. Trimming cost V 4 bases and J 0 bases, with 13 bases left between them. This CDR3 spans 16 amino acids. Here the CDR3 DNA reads TGTGCCAGCAGTGTAAATCCGGGAGTTAGCAATCAGCCCCAGCATTTT. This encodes CASSVNPGVSNQPQHF.

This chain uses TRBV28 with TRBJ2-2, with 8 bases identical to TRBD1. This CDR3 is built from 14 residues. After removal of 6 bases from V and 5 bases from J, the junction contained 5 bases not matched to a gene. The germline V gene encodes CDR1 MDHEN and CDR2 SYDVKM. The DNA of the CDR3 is TGTGCCAGCAGGAGACAGGGGACGACCGGGGAGCTGTTTTTT. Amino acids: CASRRQGTTGELFF.

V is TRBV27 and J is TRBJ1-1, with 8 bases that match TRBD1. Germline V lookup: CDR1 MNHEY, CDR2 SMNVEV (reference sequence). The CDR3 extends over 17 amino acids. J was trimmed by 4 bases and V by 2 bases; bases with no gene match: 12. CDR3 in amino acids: CASSLVGAGGLGTEAFF. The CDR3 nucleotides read TGTGCCAGCAGTTTAGTCGGCGCAGGGGGCTTAGGCACTGAAGCTTTCTTT.

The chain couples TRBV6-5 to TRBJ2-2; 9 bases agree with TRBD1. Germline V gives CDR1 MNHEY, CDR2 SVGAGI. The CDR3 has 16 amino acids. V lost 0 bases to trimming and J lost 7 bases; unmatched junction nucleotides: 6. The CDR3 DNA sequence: TGTGCCAGCAGTTACTCGACAGGGGGGGTCAACGGGGAGCTGTTTTTT. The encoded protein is CASSYSTGGVNGELFF.